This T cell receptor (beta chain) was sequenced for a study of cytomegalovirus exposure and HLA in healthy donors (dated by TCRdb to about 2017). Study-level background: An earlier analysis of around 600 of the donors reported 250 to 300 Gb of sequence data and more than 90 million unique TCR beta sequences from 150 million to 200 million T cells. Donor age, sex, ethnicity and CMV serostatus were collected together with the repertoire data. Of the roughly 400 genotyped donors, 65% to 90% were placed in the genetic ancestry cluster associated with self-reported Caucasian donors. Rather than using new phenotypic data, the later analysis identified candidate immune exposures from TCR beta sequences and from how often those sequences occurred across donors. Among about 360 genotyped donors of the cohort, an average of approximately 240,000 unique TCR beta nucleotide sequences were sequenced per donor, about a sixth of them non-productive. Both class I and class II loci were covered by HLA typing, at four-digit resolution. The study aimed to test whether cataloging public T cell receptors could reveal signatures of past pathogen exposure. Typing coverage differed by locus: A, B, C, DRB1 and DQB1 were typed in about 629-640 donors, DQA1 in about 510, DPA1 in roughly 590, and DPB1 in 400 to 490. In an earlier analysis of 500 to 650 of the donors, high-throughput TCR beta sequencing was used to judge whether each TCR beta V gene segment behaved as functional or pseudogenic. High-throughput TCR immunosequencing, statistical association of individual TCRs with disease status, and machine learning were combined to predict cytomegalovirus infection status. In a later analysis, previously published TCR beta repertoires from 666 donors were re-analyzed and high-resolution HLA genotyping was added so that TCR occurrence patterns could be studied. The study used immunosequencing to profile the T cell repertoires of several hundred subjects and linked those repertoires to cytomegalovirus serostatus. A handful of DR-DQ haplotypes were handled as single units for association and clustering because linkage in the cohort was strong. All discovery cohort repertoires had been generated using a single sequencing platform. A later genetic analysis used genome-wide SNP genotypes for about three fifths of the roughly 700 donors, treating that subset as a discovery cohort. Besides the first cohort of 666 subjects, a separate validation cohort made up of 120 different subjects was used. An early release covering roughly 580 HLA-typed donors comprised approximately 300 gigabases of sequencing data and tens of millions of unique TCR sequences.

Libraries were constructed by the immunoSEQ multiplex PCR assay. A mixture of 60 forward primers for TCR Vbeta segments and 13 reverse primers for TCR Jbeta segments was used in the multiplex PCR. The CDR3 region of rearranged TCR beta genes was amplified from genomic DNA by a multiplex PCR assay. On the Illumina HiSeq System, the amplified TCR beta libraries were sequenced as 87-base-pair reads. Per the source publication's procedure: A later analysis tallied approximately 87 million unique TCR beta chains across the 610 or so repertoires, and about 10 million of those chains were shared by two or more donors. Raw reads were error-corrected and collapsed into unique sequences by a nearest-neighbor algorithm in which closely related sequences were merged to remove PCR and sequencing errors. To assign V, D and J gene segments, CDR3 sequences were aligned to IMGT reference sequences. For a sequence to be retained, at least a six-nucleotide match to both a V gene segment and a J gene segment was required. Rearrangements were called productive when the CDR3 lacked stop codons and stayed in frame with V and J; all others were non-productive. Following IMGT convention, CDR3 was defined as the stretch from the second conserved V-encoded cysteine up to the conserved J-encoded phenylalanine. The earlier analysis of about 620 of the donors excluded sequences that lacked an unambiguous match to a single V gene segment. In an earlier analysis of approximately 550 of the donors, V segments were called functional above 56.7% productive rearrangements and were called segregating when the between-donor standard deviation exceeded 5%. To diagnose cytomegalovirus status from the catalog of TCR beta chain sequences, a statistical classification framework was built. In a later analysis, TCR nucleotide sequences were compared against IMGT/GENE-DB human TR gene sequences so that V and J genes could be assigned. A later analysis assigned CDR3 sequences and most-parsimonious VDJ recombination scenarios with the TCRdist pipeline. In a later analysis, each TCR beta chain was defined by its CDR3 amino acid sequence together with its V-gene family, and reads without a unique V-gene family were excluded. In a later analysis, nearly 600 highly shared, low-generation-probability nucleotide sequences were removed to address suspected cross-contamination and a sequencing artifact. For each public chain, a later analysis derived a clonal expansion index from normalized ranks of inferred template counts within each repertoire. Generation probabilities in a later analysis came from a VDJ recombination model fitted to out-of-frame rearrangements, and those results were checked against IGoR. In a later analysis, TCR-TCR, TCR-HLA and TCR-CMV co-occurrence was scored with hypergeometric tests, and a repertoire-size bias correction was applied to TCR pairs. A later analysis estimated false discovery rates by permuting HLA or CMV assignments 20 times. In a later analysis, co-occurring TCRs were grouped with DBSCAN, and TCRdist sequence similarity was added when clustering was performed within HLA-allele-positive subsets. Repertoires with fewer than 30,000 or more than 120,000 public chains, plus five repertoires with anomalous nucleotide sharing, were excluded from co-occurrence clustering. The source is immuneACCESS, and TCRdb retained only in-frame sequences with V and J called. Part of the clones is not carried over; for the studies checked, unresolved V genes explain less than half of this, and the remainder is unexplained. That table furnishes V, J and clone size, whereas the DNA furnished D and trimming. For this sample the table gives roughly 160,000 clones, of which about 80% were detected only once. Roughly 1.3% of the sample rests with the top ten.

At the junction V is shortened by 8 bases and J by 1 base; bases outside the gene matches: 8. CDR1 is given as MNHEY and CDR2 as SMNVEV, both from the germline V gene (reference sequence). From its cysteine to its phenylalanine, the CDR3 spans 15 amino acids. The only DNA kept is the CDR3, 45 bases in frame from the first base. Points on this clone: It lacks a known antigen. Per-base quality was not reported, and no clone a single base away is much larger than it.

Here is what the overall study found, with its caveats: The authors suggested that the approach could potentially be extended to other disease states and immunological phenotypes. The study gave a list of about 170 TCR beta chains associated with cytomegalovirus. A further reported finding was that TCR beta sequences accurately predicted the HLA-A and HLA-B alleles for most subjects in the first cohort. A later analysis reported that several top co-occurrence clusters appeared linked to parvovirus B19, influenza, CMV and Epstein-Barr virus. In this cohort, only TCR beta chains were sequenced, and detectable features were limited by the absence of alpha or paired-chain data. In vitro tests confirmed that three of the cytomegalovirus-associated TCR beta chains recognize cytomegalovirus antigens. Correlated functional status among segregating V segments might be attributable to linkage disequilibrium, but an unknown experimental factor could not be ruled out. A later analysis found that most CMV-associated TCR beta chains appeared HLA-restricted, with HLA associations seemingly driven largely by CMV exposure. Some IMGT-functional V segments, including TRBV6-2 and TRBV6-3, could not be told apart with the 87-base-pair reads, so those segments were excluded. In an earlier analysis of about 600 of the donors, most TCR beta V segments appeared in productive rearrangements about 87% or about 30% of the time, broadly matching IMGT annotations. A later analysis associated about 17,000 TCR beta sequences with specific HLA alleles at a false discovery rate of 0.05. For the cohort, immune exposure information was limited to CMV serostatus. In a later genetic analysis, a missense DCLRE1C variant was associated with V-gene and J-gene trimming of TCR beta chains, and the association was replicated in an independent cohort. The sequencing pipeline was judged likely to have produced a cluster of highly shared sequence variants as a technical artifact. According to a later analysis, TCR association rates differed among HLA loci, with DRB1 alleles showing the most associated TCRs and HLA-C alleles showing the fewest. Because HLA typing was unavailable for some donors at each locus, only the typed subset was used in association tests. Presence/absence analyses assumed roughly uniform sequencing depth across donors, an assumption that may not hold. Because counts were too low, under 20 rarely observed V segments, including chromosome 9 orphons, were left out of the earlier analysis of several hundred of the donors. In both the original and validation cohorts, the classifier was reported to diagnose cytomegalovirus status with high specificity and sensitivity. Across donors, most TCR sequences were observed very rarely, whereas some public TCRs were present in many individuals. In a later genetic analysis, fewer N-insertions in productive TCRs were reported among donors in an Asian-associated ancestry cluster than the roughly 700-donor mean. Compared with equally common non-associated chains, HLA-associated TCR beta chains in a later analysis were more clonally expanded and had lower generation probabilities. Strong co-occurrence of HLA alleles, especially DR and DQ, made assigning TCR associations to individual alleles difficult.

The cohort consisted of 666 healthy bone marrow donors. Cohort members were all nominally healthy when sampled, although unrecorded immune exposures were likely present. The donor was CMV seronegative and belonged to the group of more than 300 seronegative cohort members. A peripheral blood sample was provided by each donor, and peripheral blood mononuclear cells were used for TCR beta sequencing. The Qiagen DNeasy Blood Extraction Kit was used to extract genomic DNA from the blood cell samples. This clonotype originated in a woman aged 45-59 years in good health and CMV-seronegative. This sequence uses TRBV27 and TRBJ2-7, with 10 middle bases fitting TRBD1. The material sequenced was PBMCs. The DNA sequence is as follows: TGTGCCAGCCGTGAACCGGGACAGGGGTCCTACGAGCAGTACTTC. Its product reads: CASREPGQGSYEQYF.